The 20 T cell receptor beta chains in this list originate from one sample, sequenced in a study of CD8 T cells in Susac syndrome. With random hexamers, reverse transcription was performed on roughly 0.5 to 1 ug of RNA. One entry per CDR3 protein, called by TCRdb with MiXCR from the immunoSEQ multiplex PCR reads. The data hold around 300,000 distinct CDR3 sequences, with approximately 85% observed a single time. The sequenced sample was CD8+ T cells from PBMCs. The receptors here all came from a human donor with multiple sclerosis.

The rearrangement joins TRBV18 to TRBJ2-2; a possible D gene is TRBD1 (5 bases). V was pared by 3 bases and J by 4 bases, with 9 bases between. The CDR3 loop spans 14 amino acids. CDR1 and CDR2 (germline): KGHSH, LQKENI. Written as DNA, the CDR3 is TGTGCCAGCTCACCCGACAGCGTCACCGGGGAGCTGTTTTTT. This codes for CASSPDSVTGELFF.

V usage is TRBV7-6 and J usage is TRBJ2-2, with 7 bases aligning to TRBD1. The CDR3 runs 16 residues. Germline CDR1 SGHVS, CDR2 FNYEAQ. J was trimmed by 0 bases and V by 5 bases; bases with no gene match: 6. The CDR3 region has the DNA TGTGCCAGCAGCGCGTTAACAGGGGCGAACACCGGGGAGCTGTTTTTT. This encodes CASSALTGANTGELFF. The variable domain in full, completed from reference TRBV7-6 and TRBJ2-2, reads GAGVSQSPRYKVTKRGQDVALRCDPISGHVSLYWYRQALGQGPEFLTYFNYEAQQDKSGLPNDRFSAERPEGSISTLTIQRTEQRDSAMYRCASSALTGANTGELFFGEGSRLTVL.

The chain joins TRBV27 to TRBJ2-7; the D is unclear. This CDR3 is 14 amino acids long. Germline V gene sequence: CDR1 MNHEY, CDR2 SMNVEV (reference sequence). The ends were cut back, 1 base at V and 3 bases at J, with 10 bases in the middle. The DNA for the CDR3 is TGTGCCAGCAGTTTATTAGGCCAGATCTACGAGCAGTACTTC. Its translation is CASSLLGQIYEQYF.

This sequence joins TRBV4-3 and TRBJ2-7; 9 bases are shared with TRBD2. V dropped 4 bases and J dropped 2; count of bases not matched to a gene: 15. Germline V lookup: CDR1 LGHNA, CDR2 YSLEER. The CDR3 sequence is 18 residues long. DNA for the CDR3: TGCGCCAGCAGCCCCGGAGTAGCGGGAGAAGGGAGCCCCTACGAGCAGTACTTC. Translation gives CASSPGVAGEGSPYEQYF.

This clonotype was recorded a few times. This CDR3 is CASSLDEGVIYGYTF. The CDR3 region has the DNA TGTGCCAGCAGCTTAGATGAAGGGGTGATCTATGGCTACACCTTC. The chain uses TRBV7-9 and TRBJ1-2; perhaps TRBD1 as D (5 bases). Trimming cost V 1 base and J 4 bases, with 13 bases left between them. Germline V CDR1 and CDR2: SEHNR, FQNEAQ (reference sequence). The CDR3 runs 15 residues.

This clonotype has more than one count but fewer than ten. V usage is TRBV20-1 and J usage is TRBJ2-7, with no clear D. V was trimmed by 0 bases and J by 3 bases, leaving 15 bases between them. Germline V gives CDR1 DFQATT, CDR2 SNEGSKA (reference sequence). The CDR3 is 15 residues long. CDR3 DNA: TGCAGTGCTAGAGATCCCGGATCGACCGACTACGAGCAGTACTTC. This encodes CSARDPGSTDYEQYF.

This chain joins TRBV11-3 and TRBJ2-7; maybe TRBD1 (6 bases). The V gene's germline CDR1 is SGHNT and CDR2 YENEEA. There are 14 residues in the CDR3. Trimming left V 5 bases short and J 1 base short, with 12 bases between. CDR3 region: CASSPMGASYEQYF. In nucleotides, the CDR3 is TGTGCCAGCAGCCCAATGGGGGCTTCCTACGAGCAGTACTTC.

This clonotype has more than one count but fewer than ten. V and J are TRBV2 and TRBJ2-7, with TRBD1 matching 10 bases. CDR3 length: 15 amino acids. V gave up 6 bases and J gave up 3 bases; unmatched junction bases: 8. CDR1 is SNHLY, CDR2 FYNNEI, per germline. CDR3 nucleotide sequence: TGTGCCAGCAGCGGTCCGGGACAGGGGCTCTACGAGCAGTACTTC. This sequence encodes CASSGPGQGLYEQYF.

The chain has TRBV12-3 or TRBV12-4 and TRBJ2-7; D gene ambiguous. The CDR3 extends over 14 amino acids. The V end lost 2 bases, the J end lost 3 bases, and 11 bases lay between the germline ends. CDR3 protein: CASSLTLRSYEQYF. CDR3 nucleotide sequence: TGTGCCAGCAGTTTAACCCTCAGAAGCTACGAGCAGTACTTC.

This chain connects TRBV4-3 to TRBJ2-1, with D perhaps TRBD1 (5 bases). The CDR3 consists of 18 residues. CDR1 is LGHNA and CDR2 is YSLEER in the germline V gene. The V and J ends lost 1 base and 6 bases respectively, with 22 bases between them. CDR3 nucleotides: TGCGCCAGCAGCCAAGTATCGACGCGACAGCGACCCGGCAATGAGCAGTTCTTC. It encodes CASSQVSTRQRPGNEQFF.

This chain connects TRBV7-9 to TRBJ1-4; 10 bases match TRBD1. The germline V gene encodes CDR1 SEHNR and CDR2 FQNEAQ (reference sequence). The V segment lost 6 bases and the J segment 8 bases; nucleotides outside the gene matches: 6. The CDR3 runs 14 residues. The CDR3: CASRSGQGVEKLFF. The CDR3 coding sequence is TGTGCCAGCAGATCCGGACAGGGGGTCGAAAAACTGTTTTTT.

This chain uses TRBV4-2 with TRBJ2-1, with D uncertain. Germline CDR1 and CDR2: LGHNA and YNFKEQ. The CDR3 length is 15 residues. V lost 0 bases to trimming and J lost 4 bases, with 10 bases between them. CDR3 loop: CASSQDVEVYNEQFF. CDR3 nucleotide sequence: TGTGCCAGCAGCCAAGACGTAGAGGTTTACAATGAGCAGTTCTTC.

The chain uses TRBV10-3 and TRBJ2-7, with 9 bases aligning to TRBD2. V lost 3 bases to trimming and J lost 5 bases; unmatched junction nucleotides: 5. Germline loops: CDR1 ENHRY, CDR2 SYGVKD. The CDR3 runs to 14 residues. CDR3 coding DNA: TGTGCCATCAGTGACCCTAGCGGGAAGAACGAGCAGTACTTC. It translates to CAISDPSGKNEQYF.

This CDR3 reads CSADSHGYTF. CDR3 nucleotides: TGCAGCGCTGACAGTCATGGCTACACCTTC. The chain couples TRBV29-1 to TRBJ1-2; tentative D call: TRBD1 (5 bases). The V and J ends lost 7 bases and 6 bases respectively, with 9 bases between them. This CDR3 has 10 amino acids. CDR1 and CDR2 (germline): SQVTM, ANQGSEA.

This clonotype was found once. This chain uses TRBV7-6 with TRBJ1-5, with 10 bases lining up with TRBD1. The junction had 11 bases not matched to a gene; V was cut back by 5 bases and J by 4 bases. This CDR3 comprises 17 residues. Germline CDR1 is SGHVS and CDR2 is FNYEAQ. The CDR3 DNA follows: TGTGCCAGCAGCCGGGACAGGGGCAAGGGATTAAATCAGCCCCAGCATTTT. Translation: CASSRDRGKGLNQPQHF.

The chain couples TRBV27 to TRBJ2-2; D not certain. The V end was cut by 2 bases, the J end by 5 bases, with 12 bases between. There are 15 residues in the CDR3. CDR1 MNHEY and CDR2 SMNVEV come from the germline V gene (reference sequence). The CDR3 protein is CASSLGVLGTGELFF. CDR3 nucleotide sequence: TGTGCCAGCAGTTTAGGAGTTTTAGGTACCGGGGAGCTGTTTTTT.

This chain connects TRBV7-9 to TRBJ2-5; TRBD2 might be the D (5 bases). Germline-derived CDR1 and CDR2 are SEHNR and FQNEAQ (reference sequence). The CDR3 runs 15 residues. Trimming took off 4 bases at V and 2 bases at J, with 14 bases between the two ends. The CDR3 DNA follows: TGTGCCAGCAGCTCGAAAAAACGGGGACAAGAGACCCAGTACTTC. Its translation is CASSSKKRGQETQYF.

This clonotype was picked up a small number of times. The genes are TRBV6-2 or TRBV6-3 and TRBJ2-1, with TRBD2 as a possible D gene (5 bases). V was cut by 4 bases and J by 2 bases, with 12 bases left in between. This CDR3 spans 15 amino acids. Per germline, CDR1 MNHEY and CDR2 SVGEGT. The DNA of the CDR3 is TGTGCCAGCAGTTCCGGCGGGTCACCCTACAATGAGCAGTTCTTC. It encodes CASSSGGSPYNEQFF.

This rearrangement joins TRBV6-5 to TRBJ2-2; 9 nucleotides line up with TRBD1. The V segment lost 0 bases and the J segment 5 bases; nucleotides outside the gene matches: 7. CDR1 MNHEY and CDR2 SVGAGI come from the germline V gene. The CDR3 totals 17 residues. The CDR3 sequence is CASSYSLQGAVTGELFF. CDR3 nucleotides: TGTGCCAGCAGTTACTCGTTACAGGGGGCTGTGACCGGGGAGCTGTTTTTT.

The chain joins TRBV14 to TRBJ2-1; D gene unclear. V shed 6 bases and J shed 6 bases, with 12 bases lying between them. Germline CDR1 is SGHDN and CDR2 is FVKESK. The CDR3 spans 13 residues. CDR3 sequence: CASSLDWSNEQFF. CDR3 sequence (DNA): TGTGCCAGCAGTCTCGACTGGAGCAATGAGCAGTTCTTC.